Each of the 13 T cell receptor beta chains below was sequenced from the same sample in a study of T-cell memory formation after mild COVID-19. MiXCR, applied by TCRdb to the 5' RACE reads, yields one record per CDR3 protein. The data show more than 450,000 distinct CDR3 sequences, roughly 18% seen once. Material for sequencing was PBMCs or a T cell subset sorted from them (not recorded which). These receptors originate from an adult woman who had mild COVID-19 (a few samples of this study predate the infection). Cell type and time point are not known.

The chain combines TRBV7-6 with TRBJ2-1; 13 positions agree with TRBD2. CDR3 length: 16 amino acids. Trimming took 5 bases from V and 3 from J; bases not matched to a gene: 4. Germline V CDR1 and CDR2: SGHVS, FNYEAQ. The DNA for the CDR3 is TGTGCCAGCAGCCGGACTAGCGGGGGTTTCTACAATGAGCAGTTCTTC. It encodes CASSRTSGGFYNEQFF.

The chain recombines TRBV10-3 with TRBJ2-2; tentatively, D is TRBD1 (6 bases). Germline CDR1 reads ENHRY; CDR2 reads SYGVKD. CDR3 length equals 17 residues. The V end was cut by 0 bases, the J end by 0 bases, with 11 bases between. CDR3 nucleotides: TGTGCCATCAGTGAGTCTCCGGGACACTCGAACACCGGGGAGCTGTTTTTT. Protein: CAISESPGHSNTGELFF.

J is TRBJ2-3 and V is TRBV20-1; tentatively, D is TRBD1 (5 bases). Trimming removed 1 base at V and 0 bases at J, with 8 bases between. This CDR3 has 14 amino acids. Germline loops: CDR1 DFQATT, CDR2 SNEGSKA (reference sequence). CDR3 nucleotide sequence: TGCAGTGCTAGAGGGACATTTAGCACAGATACGCAGTATTTT. Residues: CSARGTFSTDTQYF.

The chain has TRBV12-3 or TRBV12-4 and TRBJ2-7, with a weak D call TRBD2 (6 bases). The CDR3 consists of 15 residues. The germline V and J ends were trimmed by 1 base and 3 bases, with 13 bases remaining between them. The CDR3 sequence is CASSLVSGGGYEQYF. CDR3 bases: TGTGCCAGCAGTTTAGTCAGTGGGGGAGGCTACGAGCAGTACTTC.

This clonotype was counted only a few times. As DNA, the CDR3 is TGTGCCACCAGTGATTTAAGTAGCGGGAGTTTGAATGAGCAGTTCTTC. Its translation: CATSDLSSGSLNEQFF. This chain links TRBV24-1 with TRBJ2-1, with TRBD2 identical over 9 bases. Trimming cost V 1 base and J 7 bases; bases outside gene matches: 7. CDR1 is KGHDR, CDR2 SFDVKD, per germline. The CDR3 is 16 amino acids.

This clonotype was detected only a few times. V gene TRBV5-4 combines with J gene TRBJ2-5; the D gene is possibly TRBD2 (5 bases). The germline CDR1 and CDR2 sequences are SGHNT and YYREEE (reference sequence). Trimming left V 4 bases short and J 2 bases short, with 15 bases between. The length of the CDR3 is 15 residues. CDR3 residues: CASSLAEGAQETQYF. The CDR3, as DNA: TGTGCCAGCAGCCTCGCCGAGGGCGCACAAGAGACCCAGTACTTC.

Comment on this clonotype: Being one base from a much bigger clone, this may be a read error. The chain carries TRBV5-1 and TRBJ2-1; D is perhaps TRBD1 (5 bases). Germline assignment: CDR1 SGHRS and CDR2 YFSETQ. CDR3 length equals 15 residues. V lost 1 base and J 0 bases, leaving 8 bases between the germline ends. The CDR3 DNA reads as TGCGCCAGCAGCTTGACAGGAGTCTCCTACAATGAGCAGTTCTTC. Protein product: CASSLTGVSYNEQFF.

Many counts were recorded for this clonotype. The gene calls are TRBV5-1 and TRBJ2-1, with D maybe TRBD2 (5 bases). V was clipped by 4 bases and J by 8 bases, with 13 bases between them. CDR1 and CDR2 from the germline V gene are SGHRS and YFSETQ. The CDR3 contains 13 residues. CDR3 protein: CASSLGSWDEQFF. In DNA form, the CDR3 reads TGCGCCAGCAGCCTGGGGAGTTGGGATGAGCAGTTCTTC.

The genes are TRBV30 and TRBJ2-1, with TRBD2 identical over 13 bases. This CDR3 is 13 amino acids long. Germline V gene lookup returns CDR1 GTSNPN and CDR2 SVGIG (reference sequence). V lost 7 bases and J lost 5; bases outside the gene matches: 2. CDR3 in amino acids: CASTSGRNNEQFF. Here the CDR3 DNA reads TGTGCCTCGACTAGCGGGAGGAACAATGAGCAGTTCTTC.

This chain links TRBV20-1 with TRBJ2-3; D perhaps matches TRBD2 (5 bases). The CDR3 has 13 amino acids. Trimming took off 7 bases at V and 2 bases at J, with 13 bases between the two ends. The germline CDR1 and CDR2 sequences are DFQATT and SNEGSKA (reference sequence). In nucleotides, the CDR3 is TGCAGTGTACCGGGGTCCCCCACAGATACGCAGTATTTT. As protein: CSVPGSPTDTQYF.

The gene calls are TRBV7-9 and TRBJ2-1; 7 positions match TRBD2. The V segment lost 6 bases and the J segment 6 bases; nucleotides outside the gene matches: 5. The CDR3 has 13 residues. CDR1 is SEHNR and CDR2 is FQNEAQ in the germline V gene (reference sequence). CDR3 loop: CASSSSSGNEQFF. DNA for the CDR3: TGTGCCAGCAGTTCCTCTAGCGGCAATGAGCAGTTCTTC.

The chain employs TRBV12-3 or TRBV12-4 and TRBJ1-4; D is ambiguous. CDR3 length equals 13 residues. Trimming removed 3 bases from V and 7 bases from J, with 9 bases in between. In DNA, the CDR3 is TGTGCCAGCAGTTTCGGTACGGTTGAAAAACTGTTTTTT. It yields the protein CASSFGTVEKLFF.

The genes are TRBV4-3 and TRBJ2-7; 8 bases align to TRBD2. CDR1 and CDR2 (germline): LGHNA, YSLEER. Trimming removed 0 bases from V and 0 bases from J; junction bases left unmatched: 13. This CDR3 contains 19 residues. CDR3 DNA: TGCGCCAGCAGCCAAGATATGGCGCGGGGACTAGGTGGCTCCTACGAGCAGTACTTC. The encoded protein is CASSQDMARGLGGSYEQYF.